A single sample is the source of the 10 T cell receptor beta chains below, sequenced in a study of graft-versus-host responses after intestinal transplantation. The plating included approximately 200,000 irradiated, violet-dye-labeled stimulator cells together with approximately 200,000 CFSE-labeled responder cells. The method was immunoSEQ multiplex PCR; TCRdb's version includes in-frame clones alone and lacks a portion of them. The table has several thousand clones, around 29% seen once. Sequenced here: alloreactive CD8+ T cells from a mixed lymphocyte reaction culture, sampled before intestinal transplant. The subset here: CFSE-low proliferating T cells sorted from roughly six-day pre-transplant mixed lymphocyte reaction (GvH or HvG direction). These receptors all stem from a human patient who received an intestinal transplant.

This clone came up a few times. The chain recombines TRBV6-5 with TRBJ2-2; no reliable D call. The CDR3 runs 14 residues. Trimming cost V 4 bases and J 4 bases, with 10 bases left between them. Germline V lookup: CDR1 MNHEY, CDR2 SVGAGI. This chain's CDR3 is CASSFLITTGELFF. CDR3 nucleotides: TGTGCCAGCAGTTTCCTAATAACCACCGGGGAGCTGTTTTTT.

This clone has a single count. This chain links TRBV15 with TRBJ2-5; 9 nucleotides agree with TRBD2. The germline V gene has CDR1 LNHNV and CDR2 YYDKDF (reference sequence). This CDR3 has 16 residues. Trimming cost V 1 base and J 2 bases; bases outside gene matches: 5. CDR3 DNA: TGTGCCACCAGCAGAGGTTCGCGGGGGGGGCAAGAGACCCAGTACTTC. This codes for CATSRGSRGGQETQYF.

The chain is built from TRBV7-6 and TRBJ2-7; 9 bases line up with TRBD2. Per the germline V gene, CDR1 is SGHVS and CDR2 is FNYEAQ. V shed 3 bases and J 8 bases; nucleotides not matched to a gene: 5. The CDR3 sequence is 13 residues long. The CDR3 DNA sequence: TGTGCCAGCAGCTTTGCGGGGGGGCAGAAGCAGTACTTC. Amino acid sequence: CASSFAGGQKQYF. The whole variable domain, remainder taken from reference TRBV7-6 and TRBJ2-7, is GAGVSQSPRYKVTKRGQDVALRCDPISGHVSLYWYRQALGQGPEFLTYFNYEAQQDKSGLPNDRFSAERPEGSISTLTIQRTEQRDSAMYRCASSFAGGQKQYFGPGTRLTVT.

The chain employs TRBV20-1 and TRBJ2-7; 7 bases line up with TRBD2. V was clipped by 5 bases and J by 9 bases; unmatched bases: 7. The CDR3 totals 11 residues. CDR1 and CDR2 from the germline V gene are DFQATT and SNEGSKA (reference sequence). CDR3 loop: CSAPWEGGQYF. For the CDR3, the DNA is TGCAGTGCTCCGTGGGAGGGAGGGCAGTACTTC.

This clone was observed a handful of times. V usage is TRBV7-8 and J usage is TRBJ1-1, with 7 positions matching TRBD1. Germline CDR1 and CDR2: SGHVS and FQNEAQ. V was pared by 4 bases and J by 8 bases, with 4 bases of the junction left unmatched. This CDR3 has 12 residues. CDR3 sequence reads: CASSYTTGEAFF. The CDR3 DNA reads as TGTGCCAGCAGCTATACGACAGGGGAAGCTTTCTTT.

This chain connects TRBV28 to TRBJ2-7; D is unclear. Trimming took 4 bases from V and 4 from J, leaving 8 bases between them. The germline V gene has CDR1 MDHEN and CDR2 SYDVKM. The CDR3 loop spans 12 amino acids. DNA for the CDR3: TGTGCCAGCAGTTCTACTCCTTACGAGCAGTACTTC. Protein: CASSSTPYEQYF.

This clone occurred a few times. The J gene is TRBJ2-1, the V gene TRBV6-5, with 9 positions matching TRBD1. Looked up from germline, CDR1 is MNHEY and CDR2 is SVGAGI. After removal of 0 bases from V and 8 bases from J, the junction contained 8 bases not matched to a gene. The CDR3 contains 16 residues. The DNA for the CDR3 is TGTGCCAGCAGTTACTCACAGGGGGCGCTTACTTATGAGCAGTTCTTC. It codes for CASSYSQGALTYEQFF.

Within the sample, this clone is medium-sized. The chain has TRBV2 and TRBJ1-5; D is perhaps TRBD1 (5 bases). The germline V gene has CDR1 SNHLY and CDR2 FYNNEI. Trimming took off 9 bases at V and 3 bases at J, with 18 bases between the two ends. The CDR3 extends over 15 amino acids. The CDR3: CASAEGRVSNQPQHF. CDR3 in DNA: TGTGCCAGTGCGGAGGGACGGGTATCCAATCAGCCCCAGCATTTT.

The chain carries TRBV7-9 and TRBJ1-2; maybe TRBD1 (6 bases). The CDR3 has 15 residues. The V end lost 4 bases, the J end lost 3 bases, and 15 bases lay between the germline ends. Germline V gene sequence: CDR1 SEHNR, CDR2 FQNEAQ (reference sequence). The DNA for the CDR3 is TGTGCCAGCAGCTCCTCTGGGGGGGCGGACTATGGCTACACCTTC. It codes for CASSSSGGADYGYTF.

The chain recombines TRBV2 with TRBJ2-7, with a weak D call TRBD2 (5 bases). Germline-derived CDR1 and CDR2 are SNHLY and FYNNEI. Trimming shortened V by 7 bases and J by 1 base, and 23 bases separated the two germline ends. CDR3 length: 17 residues. The CDR3 is CASIKKGEIIISYEQYF. DNA for the CDR3: TGTGCCAGCATTAAAAAGGGAGAAATTATTATTTCCTACGAGCAGTACTTC.